This TCR beta chain was sequenced during a study of technical replicates of blood from a handful of donors. This CDR3 is built from 12 residues. Germline V gene sequence: CDR1 GTSNPN, CDR2 SVGIG (reference sequence). The V and J ends lost 1 base and 6 bases, in that order; junction bases with no gene match: 1. The protocol was immunoSEQ multiplex PCR, while the TCRdb copy is restricted to in-frame clones and leaves out a portion. Found here are approximately 85,000 clones, 90% to 95% of them singletons; the top ten hold under 0.3%. The material sequenced was T cells isolated from PBMCs. The TCR originated in a human donor in good health. The V call is TRBV30, the J call TRBJ1-2, with 8 bases fitting TRBD1. This CDR3 reads CAWSGQGNGYTF. Written as DNA, the CDR3 is TGTGCCTGGAGTGGACAGGGGAATGGCTACACCTTC.